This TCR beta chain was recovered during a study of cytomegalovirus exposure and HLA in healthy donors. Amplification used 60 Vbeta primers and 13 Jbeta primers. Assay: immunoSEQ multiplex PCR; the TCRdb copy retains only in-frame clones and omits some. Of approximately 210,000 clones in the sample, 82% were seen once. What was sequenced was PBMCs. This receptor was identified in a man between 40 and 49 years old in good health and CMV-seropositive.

The CDR3 protein is CASSESTPGQGTGELFF. CDR3 DNA sequence: TGCGCCAGCAGTGAGTCAACCCCGGGACAGGGGACCGGGGAGCTGTTTTTT. The V call is TRBV10-1, the J call TRBJ2-2; 10 nucleotides align to TRBD1. This CDR3 spans 17 amino acids. Germline V gene sequence: CDR1 WNHNN, CDR2 SYGVQD (reference sequence). V lost 0 bases to trimming and J lost 5 bases; unmatched junction nucleotides: 6.